This TCR beta chain derives from a study of T cell changes during pregnancy in multiple sclerosis. TCRdb's copy holds only in-frame clones and misses some; the assay was immunoSEQ multiplex PCR. The profile shows about 40,000 clones, around 93% of them singletons. The CDR3 sequence is 18 residues long. The trim removed 6 bases at V and 2 bases at J, leaving 12 bases unmatched. The germline V gene has CDR1 SNHLY and CDR2 FYNNEI. The V and J genes are TRBV2 and TRBJ2-3; 12 nucleotides match TRBD2. The receptor comes from a female donor with multiple sclerosis, enrolled in a pregnancy study. Sequencing was performed on CD4+ T cells from peripheral blood mononuclear cells, taken in the first trimester of pregnancy. DNA for the CDR3: TGTGCCAGCAGGGCTAATTTAAGGACTAGCGGGACCACAGATACGCAGTATTTT. Its protein product is CASRANLRTSGTTDTQYF.